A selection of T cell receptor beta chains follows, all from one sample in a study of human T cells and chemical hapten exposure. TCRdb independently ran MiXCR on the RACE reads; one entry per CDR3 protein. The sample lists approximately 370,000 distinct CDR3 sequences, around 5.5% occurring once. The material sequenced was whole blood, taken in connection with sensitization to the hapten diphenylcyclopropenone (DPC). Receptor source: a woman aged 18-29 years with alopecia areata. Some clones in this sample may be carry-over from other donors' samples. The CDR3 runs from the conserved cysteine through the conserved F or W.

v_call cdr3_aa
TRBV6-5 CASSRGTSKGTDTQYF
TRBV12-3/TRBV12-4 CASSLVTRDTQYF
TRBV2 CASSEVGRQETQYF
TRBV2 CASSTGQVSNQPQHF
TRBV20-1 CSAPRLGDRRDEQYF
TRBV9 CASSVVPTSKGNTIYF
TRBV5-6 CASSRTRNEQFF
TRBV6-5 CASSLDRARGYTF
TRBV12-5 CASGLGTSYNEQFF
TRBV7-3 CASSPASGGLNTGELFF
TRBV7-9 CASSPPRRSKTTDTQYF
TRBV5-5 CASSSEGLDTEAFF
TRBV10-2 CASSESRGRSPLHF
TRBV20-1 CSAPKAGRNTEAFF
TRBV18 CASSPNGDGLNYGYTF
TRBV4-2 CASSQEQGDVTDTQYF
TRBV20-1 CSADSRGGETQYF
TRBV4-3 CASSQGGQTAYEQYF
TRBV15 CATSSPGQVDIQYF
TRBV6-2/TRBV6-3 CASRGAGTGDYGYTF
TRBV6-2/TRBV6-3 CASSRQGAFEKLFF
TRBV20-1 CSALHPTTPLPYF
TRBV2 CASTFWGWEDTQYF
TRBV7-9 CASSRPEGQGHTDTQYF
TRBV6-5 CASSYSDRARDEQYF
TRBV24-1 CATSDEQGLDTQYF
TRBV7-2 CASSPYRVSGELFF
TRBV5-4 CASSLEAGGPVEAFF